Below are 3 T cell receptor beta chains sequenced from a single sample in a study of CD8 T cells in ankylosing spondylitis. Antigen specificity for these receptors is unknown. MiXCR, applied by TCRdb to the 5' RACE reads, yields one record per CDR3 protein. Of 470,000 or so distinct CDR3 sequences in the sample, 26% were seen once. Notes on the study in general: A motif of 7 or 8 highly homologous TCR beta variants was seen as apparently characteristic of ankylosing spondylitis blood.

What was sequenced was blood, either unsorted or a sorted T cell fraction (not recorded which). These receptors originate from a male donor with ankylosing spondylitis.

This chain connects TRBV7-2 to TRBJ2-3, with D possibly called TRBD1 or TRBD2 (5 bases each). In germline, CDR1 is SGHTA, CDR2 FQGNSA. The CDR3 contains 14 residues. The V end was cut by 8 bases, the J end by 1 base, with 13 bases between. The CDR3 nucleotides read TGTGCCAGCGCGCCGGGGCGGGGCACAGATACGCAGTATTTT. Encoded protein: CASAPGRGTDTQYF.

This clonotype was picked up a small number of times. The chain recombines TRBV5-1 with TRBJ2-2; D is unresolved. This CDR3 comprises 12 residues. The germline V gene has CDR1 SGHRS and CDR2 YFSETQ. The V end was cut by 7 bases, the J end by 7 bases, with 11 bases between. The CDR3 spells CASGRFVGELFF. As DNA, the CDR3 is TGCGCCAGCGGTCGGTTCGTCGGGGAGCTGTTTTTT.

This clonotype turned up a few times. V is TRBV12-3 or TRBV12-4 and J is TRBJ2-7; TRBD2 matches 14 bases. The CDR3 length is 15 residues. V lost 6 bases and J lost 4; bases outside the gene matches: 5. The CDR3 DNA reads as TGTGCCAGCAGCCTAGGACTAGCGGGAGGTTACGAGCAGTACGTC. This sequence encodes CASSLGLAGGYEQYV.